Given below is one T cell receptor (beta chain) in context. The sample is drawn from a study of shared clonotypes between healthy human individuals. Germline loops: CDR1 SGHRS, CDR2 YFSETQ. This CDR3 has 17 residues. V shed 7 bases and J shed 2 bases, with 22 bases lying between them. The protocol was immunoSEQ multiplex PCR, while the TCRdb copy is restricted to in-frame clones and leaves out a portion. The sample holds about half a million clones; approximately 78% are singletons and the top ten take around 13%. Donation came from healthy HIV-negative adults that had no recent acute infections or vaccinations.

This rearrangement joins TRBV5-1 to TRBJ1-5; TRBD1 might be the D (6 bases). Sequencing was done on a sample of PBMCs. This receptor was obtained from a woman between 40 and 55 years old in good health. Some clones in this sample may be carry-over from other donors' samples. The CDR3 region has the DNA TGCGCCAGCCCGACCTCCGACAGGAATTGGTGCAATCAGCCCCAGCATTTT. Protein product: CASPTSDRNWCNQPQHF.